This T cell receptor (beta chain) appears in the sequencing data of a study of blood T cells in healthy people across ages (dated by TCRdb to between 2014 and 2017). Study-level background: Template switching captured roughly one uniquely barcoded TCR beta cDNA molecule per two T cells in model experiments. The donors were divided into four age groups: young (average approximately 16 years), middle-aged (under 40), aged (approximately 62) and long-lived (82). The study analyzed two additional independent replicas of 1 million unique cDNA reads from the same blood draw for two donors, one aged 18 to 29 and one aged 80 or older. Using deep sequencing normalized with unique cDNA molecular identifiers, the study measured how TCR beta repertoire diversity changes with age. Broad study findings and their caveats: Compared with the aged group, the long-lived group had more naive CD4+ T cells, fewer expanded clones and increased TCR diversity, suggesting age selection. The percentage of naive T cells measured by flow cytometry correlated strongly with observed TCR beta diversity. Because donor CMV infection status was unknown, age-related changes in expanded clonotypes were potentially confounded. Observed TCR beta diversity per million T cells fell roughly linearly with age, and a significant reduction was already apparent by age around 40. Bulk unsorted PBMC profiling prevented conclusive comparison of naive and antigen-experienced compartments. Estimates of total diversity from one million sequenced T cells were regarded as lower bounds and underestimates.

Notes on this clonotype: Its target antigen remains unknown. Base qualities are missing; no much larger clone stands one base away.

Systemically healthy Caucasian individuals from Russia, some 36 in total and aged roughly 6 to 100 years, were included as donors. Each donor gave 8 to 10 milliliters of peripheral blood, drawn into EDTA-treated Vacutainer tubes. Ficoll-Paque density-gradient centrifugation was used to isolate PBMCs, with at least 7 million per sample. Trizol reagent was used to extract total RNA from the PBMCs, yielding at least 5.5 micrograms per sample. The percentages of naive CD45RAhigh/CD27high T cells were determined by flow cytometry on a PBMC aliquot from every donor. Libraries were made using 5' RACE. Sequencing was carried out with an Illumina HiSeq 2500. A second PCR of roughly 7 to 12 cycles was run with a J-beta primer mix and a sample-barcoded 5' primer. Each TCR beta cDNA molecule received a unique molecular identifier from a template-switch 5' adaptor carrying 12 random nucleotides. Each sample yielded at least 2.5 million CDR3-containing paired-end reads. The Mint cDNA synthesis kit, primed by a TRBC-specific oligonucleotide, was used to synthesize first-strand cDNA from all RNA. Following uracil-DNA glycosylase treatment, a first 18-cycle PCR with universal primers M1SS and BC2_uni_R was performed on all cDNA. Concerning the study's data processing: For normalization, 1 million high-quality reads were randomly selected from each sample, with every read carrying a distinct molecular identifier. Reads with shared molecular identifiers were discarded instead of being binned into consensus sequences. MiTCR, set to a Q25 quality threshold and the strictest error-elimination algorithm, was used for CDR3 identification, clonotype clustering and error correction. A nonparametric unseen species model with Euler transformation was used to estimate a lower bound on total TCR beta diversity. TCRdb cleaned the public reads at Q25 with fastp, built clones with MiXCR and kept in-frame beta chains. CDR3 protein duplicates are merged, each entry listing the most common genes and DNA. The V and J calls follow TCRdb's processing rather than the paper's. The sample yields some 800,000 distinct CDR3 sequences; 20% to 30% were counted once. Clones ranked in the top ten supply around 3.6% of the sample.

V and J are truncated by 0 bases and 0 bases respectively, leaving an intervening sequence of 15 bases. The germline V gene gives CDR1 as SGHTA and CDR2 as FQGNSA. The CDR3 runs 17 residues from the cysteine to the phenylalanine. The entry retains the CDR3 DNA only, 51 bases that are in frame from base 1. The same data also went into a second study, on T cells of mothers and their children. As that second paper reports: Nine systemically healthy Caucasian individuals, comprising three mothers and their six children, were included as donors. cDNA synthesis used all of the extracted RNA, with approximately 1.4 ug of RNA in each 15 ul reaction. In the second PCR, the M1S primer introduced both the sample barcodes and 2-4 random nucleotides. Over 9 million TCR beta CDR3 reads came from each mother, compared with roughly 2.8 million reads from each child. Thymic selection shapes the output of TCR recombination in a similar way in related and unrelated pairs, and inherited differences have a minor effect. Normalized repertoire overlap was always slightly but never significantly higher in related than unrelated mother-child pairs. Persistent microchimeric T cell clones were not detected, at a sensitivity of 95 to 100 clones per million clonotypes. Deep NGS was used in the study to compare the TCR beta repertoires of mothers and children and to look for features that separate related mother-child pairs from unrelated individuals. The mean age was around 40 +/- 4 years for the mothers and approximately 11 +/- 4 years for the children. After adapters were ligated using NEBNext reagents, the libraries underwent 100+100 nt paired-end sequencing on an Illumina HiSeq 2000. To prevent cross-contamination, the mother and child libraries were prepared one month apart and sequenced in separate runs. For each donor, between about 450,000 and 2,300,000 distinct TCR beta clonotypes were identified. Naive TCR beta clonotypes were estimated from low-frequency clonotypes matched to each donor's FACS-determined naive share, without sorting.

The chain employs TRBV7-2 and TRBJ2-7; a tentative D match to TRBD1 spans 5 bases. This TCR was sampled from a boy aged 10-17 years in good health. The sample was blood. The CDR3 corresponds to CASSLAVVGAPSYEQYF. The bases read TGTGCCAGCAGCTTAGCAGTAGTAGGGGCCCCCTCCTACGAGCAGTACTTC.